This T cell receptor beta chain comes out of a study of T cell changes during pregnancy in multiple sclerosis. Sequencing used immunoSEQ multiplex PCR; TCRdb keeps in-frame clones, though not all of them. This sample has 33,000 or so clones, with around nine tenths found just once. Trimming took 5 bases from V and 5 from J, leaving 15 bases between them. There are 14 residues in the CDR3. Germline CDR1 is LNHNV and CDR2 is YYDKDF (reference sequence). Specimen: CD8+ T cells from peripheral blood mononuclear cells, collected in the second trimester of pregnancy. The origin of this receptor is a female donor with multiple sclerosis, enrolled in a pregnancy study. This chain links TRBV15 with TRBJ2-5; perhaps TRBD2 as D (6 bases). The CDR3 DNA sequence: TGTGCCACCAGCCACGGGGGAGGTCGCGAGACCCAGTACTTC. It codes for CATSHGGGRETQYF. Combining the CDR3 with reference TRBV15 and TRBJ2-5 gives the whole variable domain DAMVIQNPRYQVTQFGKPVTLSCSQTLNHNVMYWYQQKSSQAPKLLFHYYDKDFNNEADTPDNFQSRRPNTSFCFLDIRSPGLGDTAMYLCATSHGGGRETQYFGPGTRLLVL.